This TCR beta chain was identified during a study of blood T cell repertoires in COVID-19. In the original workflow: Estimated nucleated cell counts came from reference gene primer amplification. Assay used: immunoSEQ multiplex PCR; TCRdb lists only in-frame clones, some missing. V, J and clone size are taken as reported in that table, and D and trimming were inferred from the DNA itself. The table lists a few hundred thousand clones, 82% of them singletons. The CDR3 has 19 residues. The germline V gene has CDR1 SGDLS and CDR2 YYNGEE. V was pared by 3 bases and J by 0 bases, with 15 bases of the junction left unmatched.

The clonotype was recovered from a woman aged 18-29 years with acute or convalescent COVID-19. The material sequenced was peripheral blood. This chain connects TRBV9 to TRBJ2-3, with 8 bases matching TRBD2. In DNA, the CDR3 is TGTGCCAGCAGCGCCCCTCTCGGGGGGGGGAAGCGGAGCACAGATACGCAGTATTTT. It encodes CASSAPLGGGKRSTDTQYF. Together with reference TRBV9 and TRBJ2-3, the CDR3 gives the full variable domain: DSGVTQTPKHLITATGQRVTLRCSPRSGDLSVYWYQQSLDQGLQFLIQYYNGEERAKGNILERFSAQQFPDLHSELNLSSLELGDSALYFCASSAPLGGGKRSTDTQYFGPGTRLTVL.